The present TCR beta chain was sequenced within a study of blood T cell repertoires in COVID-19. Overall study context: The origin of the acute and convalescent COVID-19 samples was the United States, Italy and Spain. Sources were T cells, B-cell-depleted T cells, or PBMCs; the material itself was cDNA or gDNA.

Authors' methods: Researchers report that nucleated cell counts were estimated from reference gene primer amplification. Some clones are missing from TCRdb's copy, which holds only in-frame ones; the method was immunoSEQ multiplex PCR. The V and J calls and clone size are taken from that table; D and trimming were inferred from the DNA. Of 75,000 to 100,000 clones listed, 87% are singletons. The CDR3 totals 15 residues. From germline, CDR1 is SGHAT and CDR2 FQNNGV. With 4 bases clipped from V and 9 bases from J, the junction kept 12 bases outside the gene matches. The material sequenced was peripheral blood. This sequence originates from a man in his sixties or seventies with acute or convalescent COVID-19. The chain couples TRBV11-2 to TRBJ2-1; TRBD2 agrees at 7 bases. The CDR3: CASSYRDYPTVEQFF. The DNA of the CDR3 is TGTGCCAGCAGCTACCGGGACTACCCTACTGTTGAGCAGTTCTTC. Drawing the rest from reference TRBV11-2 and TRBJ2-1, the complete variable domain is EAGVAQSPRYKIIEKRQSVAFWCNPISGHATLYWYQQILGQGPKLLIQFQNNGVVDDSQLPKDRFSAERLKGVDSTLKIQPAKLEDSAVYLCASSYRDYPTVEQFFGPGTRLTVL.